This T cell receptor beta chain was recorded in a study of T cell changes during pregnancy in multiple sclerosis. The CDR3 runs to 12 residues. Germline V CDR1 and CDR2: ENHRY, SYGVKD. The V end lost 8 bases, the J end lost 3 bases, and 11 bases lay between the germline ends. Using immunoSEQ multiplex PCR, the repertoire was profiled, and TCRdb retains in-frame clones only, with some absent. The table records 50,000 or so clones, around 93% of them present only once. The genes are TRBV10-3 and TRBJ2-7; D is undetermined. This specimen was peripheral blood, taken in the third trimester of pregnancy. The sequence came from a female donor with multiple sclerosis, enrolled in a pregnancy study. The CDR3: CAILGTGYEQYF. As DNA, the CDR3 is TGTGCCATCTTGGGCACCGGCTACGAGCAGTACTTC.